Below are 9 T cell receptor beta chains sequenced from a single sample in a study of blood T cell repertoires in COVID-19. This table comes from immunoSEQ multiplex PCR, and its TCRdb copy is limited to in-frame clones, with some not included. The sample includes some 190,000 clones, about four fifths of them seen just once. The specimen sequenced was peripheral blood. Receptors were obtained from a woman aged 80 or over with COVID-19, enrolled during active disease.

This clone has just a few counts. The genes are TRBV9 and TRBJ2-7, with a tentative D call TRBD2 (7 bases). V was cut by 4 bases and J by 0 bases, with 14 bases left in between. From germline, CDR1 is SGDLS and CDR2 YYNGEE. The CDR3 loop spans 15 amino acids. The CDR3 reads CASSPTGRGSYEQYF. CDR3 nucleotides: TGTGCCAGCAGCCCCACAGGGAGGGGCTCCTACGAGCAGTACTTC.

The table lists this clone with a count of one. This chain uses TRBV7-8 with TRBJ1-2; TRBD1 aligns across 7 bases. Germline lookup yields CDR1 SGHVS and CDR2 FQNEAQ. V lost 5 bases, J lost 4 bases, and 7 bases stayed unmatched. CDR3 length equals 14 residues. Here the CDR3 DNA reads TGTGCCAGCAGCCCCAGGGGGACAGTCTATGGCTACACCTTC. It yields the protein CASSPRGTVYGYTF.

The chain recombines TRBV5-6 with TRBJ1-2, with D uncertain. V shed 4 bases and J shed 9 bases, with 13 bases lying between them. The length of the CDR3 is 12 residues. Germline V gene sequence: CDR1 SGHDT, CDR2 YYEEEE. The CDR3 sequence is CASSRGGISYTF. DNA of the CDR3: TGTGCCAGCAGCCGAGGAGGGATTAGCTACACCTTC. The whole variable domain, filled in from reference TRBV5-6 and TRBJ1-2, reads DAGVTQSPTHLIKTRGQQVTLRCSPKSGHDTVSWYQQALGQGPQFIFQYYEEEERQRGNFPDRFSGHQFPNYSSELNVNALLLGDSALYLCASSRGGISYTFGSGTRLTVV.

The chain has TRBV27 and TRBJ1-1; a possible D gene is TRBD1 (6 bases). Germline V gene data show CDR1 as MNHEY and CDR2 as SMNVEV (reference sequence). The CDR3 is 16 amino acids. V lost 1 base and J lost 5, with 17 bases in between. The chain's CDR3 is CASSLWGGLTRTEAFF. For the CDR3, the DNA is TGTGCCAGCAGTTTATGGGGGGGCTTGACGCGGACTGAAGCTTTCTTT.

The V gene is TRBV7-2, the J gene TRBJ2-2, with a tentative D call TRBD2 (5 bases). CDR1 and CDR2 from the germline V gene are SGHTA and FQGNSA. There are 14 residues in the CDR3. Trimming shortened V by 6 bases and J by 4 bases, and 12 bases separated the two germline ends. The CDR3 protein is CASRLSGTTGELFF. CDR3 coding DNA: TGTGCCAGCAGATTAAGCGGCACCACCGGGGAGCTGTTTTTT.

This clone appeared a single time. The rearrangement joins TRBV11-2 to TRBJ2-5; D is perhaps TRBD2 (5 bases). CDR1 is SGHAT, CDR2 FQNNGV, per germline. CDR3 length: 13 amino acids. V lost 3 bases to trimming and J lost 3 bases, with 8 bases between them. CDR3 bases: TGTGCCAGCAGCTTGCCGGGAAAAGAGACCCAGTACTTC. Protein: CASSLPGKETQYF.

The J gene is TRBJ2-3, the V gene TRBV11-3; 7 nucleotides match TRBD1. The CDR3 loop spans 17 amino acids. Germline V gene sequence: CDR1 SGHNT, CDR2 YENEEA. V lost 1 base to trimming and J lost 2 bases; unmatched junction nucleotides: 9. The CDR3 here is CASSLAPGQSSTDTQYF. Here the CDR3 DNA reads TGTGCCAGCAGCTTAGCGCCGGGACAGAGCTCCACAGATACGCAGTATTTT. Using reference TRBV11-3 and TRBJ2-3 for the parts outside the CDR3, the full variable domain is EAGVVQSPRYKIIEKKQPVAFWCNPISGHNTLYWYLQNLGQGPELLIRYENEEAVDDSQLPKDRFSAERLKGVDSTLKIQPAELGDSAVYLCASSLAPGQSSTDTQYFGPGTRLTVL.

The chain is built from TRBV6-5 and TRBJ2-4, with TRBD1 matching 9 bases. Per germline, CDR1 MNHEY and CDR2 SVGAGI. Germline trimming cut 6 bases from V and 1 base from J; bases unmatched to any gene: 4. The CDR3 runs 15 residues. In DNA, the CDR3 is TGTGCCAGCAGGGGGGACAGGGCGGCCAAAAACATTCAGTACTTC. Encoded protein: CASRGDRAAKNIQYF.

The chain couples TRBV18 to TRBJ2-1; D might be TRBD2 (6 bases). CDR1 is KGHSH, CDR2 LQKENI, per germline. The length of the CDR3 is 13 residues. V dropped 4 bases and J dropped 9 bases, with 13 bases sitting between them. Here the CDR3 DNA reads TGTGCCAGCTCACTATCCGGGGAGGTTGAGCAGTTCTTC. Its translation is CASSLSGEVEQFF.